Described below is a single T cell receptor (beta chain) sequence and its context. TCRdb re-called the 5' RACE reads with MiXCR, one entry per CDR3 protein. Found here are about 270,000 distinct CDR3 sequences, roughly 16% of them singletons; the top ten hold 20% to 25%. The record originates from a study of T-cell memory formation after mild COVID-19. This clonotype was sampled from a young man who had mild COVID-19 (a few samples of this study predate the infection). Cell type and time point are not known. Sequences were obtained from PBMCs or a T cell subset sorted from them (not recorded which).

This CDR3 is CASSINEGGTGELFF. Written as DNA, the CDR3 is TGTGCCAGCAGCATAAACGAGGGGGGCACCGGGGAGCTGTTTTTT. The chain is built from TRBV7-8 and TRBJ2-2; D is possibly TRBD1 or TRBD2 (6 bases each). This CDR3 has 15 residues. From germline, CDR1 is SGHVS and CDR2 FQNEAQ. V was cut by 5 bases and J by 4 bases, with 14 bases left in between.